This T cell receptor (beta chain) appears in the sequencing data of a study of blood T cells in healthy people across ages. Primed by a sample-barcoded 5' primer and a J-beta primer mix, a second PCR proceeded for 7 to 11 cycles. TCRdb used MiXCR to reprocess the 5' RACE reads, holding one entry per CDR3 protein. Counted here are about 840,000 distinct CDR3 sequences, roughly 28% occurring once; the ten biggest clones make up roughly 10%. V trimming: 5 bases; J trimming: 8 bases; junction bases outside the gene matches: 13. Germline assignment: CDR1 SGHAT and CDR2 FQNNGV. This CDR3 has 15 amino acids. This clonotype was counted ten times or more. These same data were also listed under a study on T cells of mothers and their children. That work states: The study found slightly higher but non-significant overlap in related versus unrelated mother-child pairs.

The V call is TRBV11-2, the J call TRBJ2-5; TRBD1 agrees at 8 bases. What was sequenced was blood. This receptor was identified in a woman aged 35 to 49 in good health. CDR3 sequence reads: CASSRRTGLDGTQYF. CDR3 nucleotides: TGTGCCAGCAGCCGACGGACAGGGCTGGACGGAACCCAGTACTTC.